These 15 T cell receptor beta chains were sequenced from one sample in a study of blood T cell repertoires in COVID-19 (dated by TCRdb to about 2020). The receptor library was made with the immunoSEQ multiplex PCR assay. TCRdb provides this immuneACCESS table in a form limited to in-frame rearrangements. Some clones are lacking; in checked studies, under half of them reflect an unresolved V gene, and why the rest are absent is not known. Here the sample has about 100,000 clones; roughly 80% occur a single time. The top ten hold around an eighth of the sample. The specimen sequenced was peripheral blood. The receptors stem from a woman aged 70-85 years with acute or convalescent COVID-19.

Regarding this clone: Germline and junction disagree at one end, which may indicate a read error. The chain joins TRBV7-6 to TRBJ2-1; TRBD2 agrees at 7 bases. The CDR3 runs 13 residues. CDR1 is SGHVS and CDR2 is FNYEAQ in the germline V gene. The CDR3 DNA sequence: TGTGCCAGCAGCCTAGCGGTCGTCGGGGAGCAGTTCTTC. Amino acids: CASSLAVVGEQFF. Using reference TRBV7-6 and TRBJ2-1 for the parts outside the CDR3, the full variable domain is GAGVSQSPRYKVTKRGQDVALRCDPISGHVSLYWYRQALGQGPEFLTYFNYEAQQDKSGLPNDRFSAERPEGSISTLTIQRTEQRDSAMYRCASSLAVVGEQFFGPGTRLTVL.

The V gene is TRBV3-1 (or the pseudogene TRBV3-2), the J gene TRBJ2-7; tentatively, D is TRBD2 (6 bases). V lost 3 bases to trimming and J lost 4 bases, with 16 bases between them. This CDR3 comprises 15 residues. Looked up from germline, CDR1 is LGHDT and CDR2 is YNNKEL (reference sequence). The CDR3 DNA reads TGTGCCAGCAGCCAGACCTCCGGGACTCCTTACGAGCAGTACTTC. It specifies CASSQTSGTPYEQYF.

This clone was observed a handful of times. This chain joins TRBV10-3 and TRBJ2-3, with TRBD2 matching over 10 bases. Germline-derived CDR1 and CDR2 are ENHRY and SYGVKD. V lost 11 bases, J lost 5 bases, and 19 bases stayed unmatched. This CDR3 region has 17 residues. CDR3 nucleotide sequence: TGTGCCTCTACCCAGACTCTAGCGGGGGCCGGTGGAGATACGCAGTATTTT. Amino acids: CASTQTLAGAGGDTQYF.

The chain is built from TRBV9 and TRBJ1-1; possible D gene TRBD1, 5 bases. Per the germline V gene, CDR1 is SGDLS and CDR2 is YYNGEE. V lost 0 bases to trimming and J lost 3 bases, with 15 bases between them. This CDR3 spans 16 amino acids. The CDR3 sequence: CASSVDPSGPDTEAFF. The CDR3 nucleotides read TGTGCCAGCAGCGTAGACCCCTCAGGGCCGGACACTGAAGCTTTCTTT.

The CDR3 here is CATSRDLGASSEQYF. The CDR3 DNA reads as TGTGCCACCAGCAGAGATCTTGGGGCGTCAAGCGAGCAGTACTTC. The chain links TRBV15 to TRBJ2-7, with a tentative D call TRBD1 (5 bases). CDR3 length: 15 residues. V shed 0 bases and J shed 6 bases, with 15 bases lying between them. Germline CDR1 and CDR2: LNHNV and YYDKDF (reference sequence).

CDR3 coding DNA: TGTGCCAGCACCTTCACCAAGGGAGGCACTGAAGCTTTCTTT. Translation gives CASTFTKGGTEAFF. The chain carries TRBV3-1 (or the pseudogene TRBV3-2) and TRBJ1-1; D is uncertain. This CDR3 comprises 14 residues. The germline V gene has CDR1 LGHDT and CDR2 YNNKEL (reference sequence). Trimming left V 7 bases short and J 4 bases short, with 16 bases between.

The V and J genes are TRBV11-1 and TRBJ2-7, with 10 bases lining up with TRBD2. Trimming took 1 base from V and 2 from J; bases not matched to a gene: 5. This CDR3 region has 16 residues. Germline-derived CDR1 and CDR2 are SGHAT and FQDESV (reference sequence). The CDR3 reads CASSLEAGGPTYEQYF. The CDR3 nucleotides are TGTGCCAGCAGCTTAGAAGCGGGGGGGCCCACCTACGAGCAGTACTTC.

Concerning this clone itself: The same CDR3 also results from other DNA sequences found in this sample. The chain uses TRBV19 and TRBJ1-5, with D unclear. The CDR3 has 13 amino acids. V lost 3 bases to trimming and J lost 6 bases, with 9 bases between them. The germline gives CDR1 LNHDA, CDR2 SQIVND (reference sequence). CDR3 residues: CASSISGSQPQHF. Here the CDR3 DNA reads TGTGCCAGTAGTATCAGTGGGAGTCAGCCCCAGCATTTT.

The sample holds one count of this clone. The chain carries TRBV24-1 and TRBJ2-3; D ambiguous. Germline V CDR1 and CDR2: KGHDR, SFDVKD. The V end was cut by 3 bases, the J end by 6 bases, with 9 bases between. The CDR3 has 13 amino acids. The CDR3 region is CATSDRLSDTQYF. The CDR3 nucleotides are TGTGCCACCAGTGATCGTCTGAGTGATACGCAGTATTTT.

This chain joins TRBV7-3 and TRBJ2-7; D gene ambiguous. Trimming took 5 bases from V and 2 from J, leaving 10 bases between them. This CDR3 has 13 residues. Germline V CDR1 and CDR2: SGHTA, FQGTGA. CDR3 protein: CASSPLAPYEQYF. For the CDR3, the DNA is TGTGCCAGCAGCCCCCTGGCCCCCTACGAGCAGTACTTC.

This clone was seen a handful of times. The V gene is TRBV6-2 or TRBV6-3, the J gene TRBJ2-1, with a tentative D call TRBD2 (6 bases). This CDR3 is 13 amino acids long. Trimming removed 6 bases from V and 9 bases from J, with 15 bases in between. CDR1 and CDR2 (germline): MNHEY, SVGEGT. This CDR3 is CASSKLAGGEQFF. CDR3 bases: TGTGCCAGCAGCAAACTAGCCGGGGGTGAGCAGTTCTTC.

The chain couples TRBV30 to TRBJ1-1; D is ambiguous. The CDR3 runs to 13 residues. Germline V gives CDR1 GTSNPN, CDR2 SVGIG (reference sequence). V lost 1 base and J lost 1, with 7 bases in between. The DNA for the CDR3 is TGTGCCTGGAGTGGTCGCGCGAACACTGAAGCTTTCTTT. Protein product: CAWSGRANTEAFF.

The CDR3 nucleotides read TGTGCCAGCAGCTTAATGGCGGCCGCCAAAAACATTCAGTACTTC. It codes for CASSLMAAAKNIQYF. The chain is built from TRBV7-2 and TRBJ2-4; D is unclear. V was trimmed by 2 bases and J by 1 base, leaving 9 bases between them. Germline V lookup: CDR1 SGHTA, CDR2 FQGNSA. The CDR3 has 15 amino acids.

The genes are TRBV19 and TRBJ2-2; TRBD1 is a possible D gene (5 bases). Germline CDR1 and CDR2: LNHDA and SQIVND (reference sequence). The CDR3 has 15 amino acids. V was pared by 5 bases and J by 4 bases, with 14 bases between. CDR3 coding DNA: TGTGCCAGTAGTTGGGCAGGGTTGAGCACCGGGGAGCTGTTTTTT. It specifies CASSWAGLSTGELFF.

The V and J genes are TRBV5-1 and TRBJ2-5; tentatively, D is TRBD2 (6 bases). The germline gives CDR1 SGHRS, CDR2 YFSETQ. V was shortened by 3 bases and J by 1 base, with 10 bases between the two germline ends. The CDR3 spans 14 residues. CDR3 in amino acids: CASSSAGLQETQYF. The CDR3 coding sequence is TGCGCCAGCAGCTCGGCGGGGCTCCAAGAGACCCAGTACTTC.